This T cell receptor beta chain was profiled in a study of response to subunit inactivated influenza vaccine. The study, taken as a whole, reports: Researchers suggested that each seasonal influenza vaccination recruits few new T cells.

TCRdb processed the RT-PCR reads anew with MiXCR; each CDR3 protein has one entry. Among about 300,000 distinct CDR3 sequences, 21% were seen once, and the ten largest hold more than 8.5%. V was shortened by 5 bases and J by 6 bases, with 7 bases between the two germline ends. The V gene's germline CDR1 is MNHEY and CDR2 SVGAGI. CDR3 size: 12 residues. Points on this clonotype: Its target is not known.

The chain joins TRBV6-5 to TRBJ2-2, with no clear D. Sample: PBMCs from blood, taken around 22 months after vaccination. This receptor was obtained from a man in his fifties or sixties who received an inactivated influenza vaccine. The CDR3 reads CASSVPPGELFF. The CDR3 bases are TGTGCCAGCAGTGTACCCCCCGGGGAGCTGTTTTTT.